This T cell receptor (beta chain) is from a study of blood T cells in healthy people across ages. Study-wide context: Template switching retrieved approximately one barcoded beta molecule for each two T cells. Study outcomes and limitations: Naive T cell percentage showed a strong correlation with TCR beta diversity.

The CDR3 runs 13 residues. Trimming removed 6 bases from V and 3 bases from J, with 11 bases in between. Germline-derived CDR1 and CDR2 are MNHEY and SVGAGI. In this sample, this clonotype turned up many times. The antigen is undetermined. The authors ran a second PCR of about 7 to 11 cycles using a sample-barcoded 5' primer and a J-beta primer mix. TCRdb itself ran the 5' RACE reads through MiXCR, one entry per CDR3 protein. In the table there are around 870,000 distinct CDR3 sequences, more than 25% of which are singletons. The source is a woman of 80 years or more in good health. V and J are TRBV6-5 and TRBJ2-5, with D possibly being TRBD1 (6 bases). Sequenced input: blood. The DNA for the CDR3 is TGTGCCAGCAGGTCGACAGGAAAAGAGACCCAGTACTTC. Its translation is CASRSTGKETQYF.